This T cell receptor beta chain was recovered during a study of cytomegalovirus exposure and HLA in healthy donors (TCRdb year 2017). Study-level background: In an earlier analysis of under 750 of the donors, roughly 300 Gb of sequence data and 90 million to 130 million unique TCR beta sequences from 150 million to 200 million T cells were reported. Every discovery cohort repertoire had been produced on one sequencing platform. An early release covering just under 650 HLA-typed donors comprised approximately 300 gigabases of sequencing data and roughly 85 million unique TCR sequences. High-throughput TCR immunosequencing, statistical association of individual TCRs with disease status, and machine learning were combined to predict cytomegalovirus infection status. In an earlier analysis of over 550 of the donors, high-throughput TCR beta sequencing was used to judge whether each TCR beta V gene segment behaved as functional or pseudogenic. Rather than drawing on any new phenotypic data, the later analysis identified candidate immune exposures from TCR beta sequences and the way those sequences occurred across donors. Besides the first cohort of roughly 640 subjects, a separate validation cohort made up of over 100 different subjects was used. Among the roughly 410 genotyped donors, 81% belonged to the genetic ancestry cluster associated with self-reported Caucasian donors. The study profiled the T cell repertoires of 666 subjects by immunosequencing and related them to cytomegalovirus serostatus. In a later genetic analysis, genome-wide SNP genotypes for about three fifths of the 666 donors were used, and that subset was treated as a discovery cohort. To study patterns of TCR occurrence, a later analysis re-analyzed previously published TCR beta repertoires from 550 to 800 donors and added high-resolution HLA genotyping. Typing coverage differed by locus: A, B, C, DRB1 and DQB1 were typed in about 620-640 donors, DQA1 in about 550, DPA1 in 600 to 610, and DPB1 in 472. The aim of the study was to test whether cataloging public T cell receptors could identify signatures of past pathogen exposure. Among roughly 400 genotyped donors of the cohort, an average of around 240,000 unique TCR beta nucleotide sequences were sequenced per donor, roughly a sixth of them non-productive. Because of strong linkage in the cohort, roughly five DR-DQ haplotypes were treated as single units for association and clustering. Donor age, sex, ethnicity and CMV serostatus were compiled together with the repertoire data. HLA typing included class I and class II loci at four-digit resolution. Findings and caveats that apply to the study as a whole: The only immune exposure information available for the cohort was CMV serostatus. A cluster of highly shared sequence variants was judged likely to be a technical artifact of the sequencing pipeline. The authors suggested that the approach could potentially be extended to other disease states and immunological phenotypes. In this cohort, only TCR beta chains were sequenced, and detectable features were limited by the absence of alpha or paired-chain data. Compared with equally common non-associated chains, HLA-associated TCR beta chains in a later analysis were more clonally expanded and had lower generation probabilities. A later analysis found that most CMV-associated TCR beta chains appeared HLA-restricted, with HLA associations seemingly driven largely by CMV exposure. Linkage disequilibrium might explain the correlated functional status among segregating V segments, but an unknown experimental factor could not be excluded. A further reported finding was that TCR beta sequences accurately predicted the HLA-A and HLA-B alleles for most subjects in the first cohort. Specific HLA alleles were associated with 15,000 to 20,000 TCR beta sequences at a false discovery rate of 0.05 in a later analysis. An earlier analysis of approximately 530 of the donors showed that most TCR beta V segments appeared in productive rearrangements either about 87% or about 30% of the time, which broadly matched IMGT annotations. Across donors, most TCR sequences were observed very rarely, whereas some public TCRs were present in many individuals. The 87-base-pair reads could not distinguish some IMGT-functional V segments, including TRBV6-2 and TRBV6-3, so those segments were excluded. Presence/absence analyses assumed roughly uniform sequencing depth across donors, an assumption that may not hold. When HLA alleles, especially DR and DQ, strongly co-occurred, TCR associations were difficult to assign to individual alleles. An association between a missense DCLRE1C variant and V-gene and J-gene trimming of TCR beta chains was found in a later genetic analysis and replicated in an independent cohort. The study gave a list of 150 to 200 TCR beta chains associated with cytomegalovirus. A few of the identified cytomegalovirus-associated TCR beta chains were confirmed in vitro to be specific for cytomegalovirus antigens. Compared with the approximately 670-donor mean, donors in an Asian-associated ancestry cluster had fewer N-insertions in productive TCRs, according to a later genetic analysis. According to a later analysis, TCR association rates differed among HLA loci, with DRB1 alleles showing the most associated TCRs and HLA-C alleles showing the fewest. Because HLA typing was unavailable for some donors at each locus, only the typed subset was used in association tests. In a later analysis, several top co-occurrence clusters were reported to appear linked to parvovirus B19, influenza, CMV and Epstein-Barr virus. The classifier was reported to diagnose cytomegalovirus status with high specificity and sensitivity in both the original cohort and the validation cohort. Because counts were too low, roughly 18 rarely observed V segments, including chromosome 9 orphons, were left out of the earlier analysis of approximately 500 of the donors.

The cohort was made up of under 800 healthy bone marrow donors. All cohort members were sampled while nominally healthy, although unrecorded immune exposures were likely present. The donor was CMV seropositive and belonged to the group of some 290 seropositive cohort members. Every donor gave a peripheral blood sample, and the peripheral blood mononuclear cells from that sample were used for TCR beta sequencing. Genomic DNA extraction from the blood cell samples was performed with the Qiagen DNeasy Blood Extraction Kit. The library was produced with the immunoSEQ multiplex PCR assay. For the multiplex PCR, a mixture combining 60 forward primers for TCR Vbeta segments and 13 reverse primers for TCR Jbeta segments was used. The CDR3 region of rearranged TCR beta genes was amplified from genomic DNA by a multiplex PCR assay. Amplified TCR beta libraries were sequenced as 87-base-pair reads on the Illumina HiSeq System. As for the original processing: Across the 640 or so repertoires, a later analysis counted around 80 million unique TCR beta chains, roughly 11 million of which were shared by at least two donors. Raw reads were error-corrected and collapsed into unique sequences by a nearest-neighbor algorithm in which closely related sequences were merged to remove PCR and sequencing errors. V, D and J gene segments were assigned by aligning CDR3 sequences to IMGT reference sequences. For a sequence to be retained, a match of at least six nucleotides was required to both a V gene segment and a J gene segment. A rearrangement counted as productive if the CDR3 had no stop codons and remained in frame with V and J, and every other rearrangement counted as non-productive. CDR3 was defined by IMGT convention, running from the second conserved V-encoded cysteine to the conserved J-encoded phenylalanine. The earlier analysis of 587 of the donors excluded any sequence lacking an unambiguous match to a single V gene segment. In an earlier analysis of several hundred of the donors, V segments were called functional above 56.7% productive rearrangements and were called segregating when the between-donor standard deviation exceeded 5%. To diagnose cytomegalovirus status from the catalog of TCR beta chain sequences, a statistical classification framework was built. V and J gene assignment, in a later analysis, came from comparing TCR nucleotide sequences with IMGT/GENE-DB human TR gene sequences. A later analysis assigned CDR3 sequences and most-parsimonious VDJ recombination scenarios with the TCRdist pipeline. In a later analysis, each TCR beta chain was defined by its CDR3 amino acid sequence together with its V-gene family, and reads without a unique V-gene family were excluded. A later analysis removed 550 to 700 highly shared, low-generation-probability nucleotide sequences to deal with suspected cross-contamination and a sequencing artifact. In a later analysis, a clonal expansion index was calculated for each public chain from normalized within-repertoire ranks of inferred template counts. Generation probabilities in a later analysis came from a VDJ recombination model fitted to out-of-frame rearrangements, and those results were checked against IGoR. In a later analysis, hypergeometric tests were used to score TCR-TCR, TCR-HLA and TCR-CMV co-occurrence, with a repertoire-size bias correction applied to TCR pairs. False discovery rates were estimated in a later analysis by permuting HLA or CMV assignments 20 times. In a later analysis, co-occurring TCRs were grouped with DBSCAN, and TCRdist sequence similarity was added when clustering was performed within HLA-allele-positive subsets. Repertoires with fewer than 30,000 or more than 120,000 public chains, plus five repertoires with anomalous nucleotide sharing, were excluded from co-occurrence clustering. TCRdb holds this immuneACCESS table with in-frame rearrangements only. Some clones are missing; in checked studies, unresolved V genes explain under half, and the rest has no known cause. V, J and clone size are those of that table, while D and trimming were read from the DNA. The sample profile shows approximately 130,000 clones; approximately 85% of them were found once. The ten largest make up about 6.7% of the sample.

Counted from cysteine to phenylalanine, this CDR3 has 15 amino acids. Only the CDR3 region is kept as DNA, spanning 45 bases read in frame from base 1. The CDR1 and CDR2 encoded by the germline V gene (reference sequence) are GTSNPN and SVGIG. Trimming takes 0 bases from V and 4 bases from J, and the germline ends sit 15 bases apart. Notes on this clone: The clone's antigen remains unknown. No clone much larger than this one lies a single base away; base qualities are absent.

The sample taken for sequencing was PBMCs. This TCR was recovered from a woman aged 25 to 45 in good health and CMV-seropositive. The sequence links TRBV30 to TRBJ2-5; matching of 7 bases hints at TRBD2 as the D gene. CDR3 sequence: CAWSVGGGGRETQYF. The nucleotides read TGTGCCTGGAGTGTAGGGGGGGGAGGGCGAGAGACCCAGTACTTC.